The rows below give T cell receptor beta chains drawn from one sample of a study of cytomegalovirus exposure and HLA in healthy donors. Assay: immunoSEQ multiplex PCR; the TCRdb copy retains only in-frame clones and omits some. The sample lists 60,000 to 85,000 clones, 70% to 75% occurring once. Input material: PBMCs. These receptor sequences come from a human donor in good health. Each CDR3 is given with its conserved first and last residue. A D gene is named only where the DNA matches it firmly. Part of the rows lack a size; the others show once, few, many or a class for expanded clones.

CDR3nt: TGTGCCAGCAGTGATTCAAGAGGGACGTGGGAGGCTGAAGCTTTCTTT
CDR3aa: CASSDSRGTWEAEAFF
abundance: .
d_gene: .
v_gene: TRBV25-1
j_gene: TRBJ1-1

CDR3nt: TGTGCCAGCCCCCGCGGACAGGGCTTAAGCTCTGGAAACACCATATATTTT
CDR3aa: CASPRGQGLSSGNTIYF
abundance: few
d_gene: TRBD1
v_gene: TRBV18
j_gene: TRBJ1-3

CDR3nt: TGTGCCATCAGTGAGTACCGGGGGGCTGAAGCTTTCTTT
CDR3aa: CAISEYRGAEAFF
abundance: .
d_gene: .
v_gene: TRBV10-3
j_gene: TRBJ1-1

CDR3nt: TGTGCCTGGAGTCCCTGGGACACCTACTACGAGCAGTACTTC
CDR3aa: CAWSPWDTYYEQYF
abundance: .
d_gene: .
v_gene: TRBV30
j_gene: TRBJ2-7

CDR3nt: TGTGCCAGCAGTGAAAGAACGTACTGGGAGGGCGAGCAGTACTTC
CDR3aa: CASSERTYWEGEQYF
abundance: .
d_gene: TRBD2
v_gene: TRBV2
j_gene: TRBJ2-7

CDR3nt: TGTGCCAGCAGTGACCGGGACACCGGATCCTACGAGCAGTACTTC
CDR3aa: CASSDRDTGSYEQYF
abundance: .
d_gene: .
v_gene: TRBV25-1
j_gene: TRBJ2-7

CDR3nt: TGTGCCAGAACCCGGGACAGATACAATGAGCAGTTCTTC
CDR3aa: CARTRDRYNEQFF
abundance: .
d_gene: .
v_gene: TRBV12-1
j_gene: TRBJ2-1

CDR3nt: TGTGCCAGCAGCCGCGACTCTATCGGTATGTTCGAGCAGTACTTC
CDR3aa: CASSRDSIGMFEQYF
abundance: few
d_gene: .
v_gene: TRBV7-2
j_gene: TRBJ2-7

CDR3nt: TGTGCCAGCACCCCAGGTGGAGGCTACACCTTC
CDR3aa: CASTPGGGYTF
abundance: .
d_gene: .
v_gene: TRBV6-1
j_gene: TRBJ1-2

CDR3nt: TGTGCCAGCAGTGAAAACAGGGGGCGCGTCGGGGAGCTGTTTTTT
CDR3aa: CASSENRGRVGELFF
abundance: .
d_gene: TRBD1
v_gene: TRBV2
j_gene: TRBJ2-2

CDR3nt: TGTGCCAGTAGTATCAGGGGATCCTATGGCTACACCTTC
CDR3aa: CASSIRGSYGYTF
abundance: .
d_gene: .
v_gene: TRBV19
j_gene: TRBJ1-2

CDR3nt: TGCGCCAGCAGCTTTAGCTCGGGGACTAATGAAAAACTGTTTTTT
CDR3aa: CASSFSSGTNEKLFF
abundance: .
d_gene: .
v_gene: TRBV5-1
j_gene: TRBJ1-4

CDR3nt: TGTGCCAGCAGCTACGATTCCGGGACTAGCGGGATTGGTGAGCAGTTCTTC
CDR3aa: CASSYDSGTSGIGEQFF
abundance: .
d_gene: TRBD2
v_gene: TRBV5-4
j_gene: TRBJ2-1

CDR3nt: TGTGCCAGTAGTACCCTAGCGACAGACTACAATGAGCAGTTCTTC
CDR3aa: CASSTLATDYNEQFF
abundance: .
d_gene: .
v_gene: TRBV19
j_gene: TRBJ2-1

CDR3nt: TGTGCCAGCAGCGTATCCGCGGGAGCGGGAGGCGAGCAGTACTTC
CDR3aa: CASSVSAGAGGEQYF
abundance: .
d_gene: TRBD2
v_gene: TRBV9
j_gene: TRBJ2-7